The rows below give T cell receptor beta chains drawn from one sample of a study of PD-1 blockade in classical Hodgkin lymphoma. The method was immunoSEQ multiplex PCR; TCRdb's version includes in-frame clones alone and lacks a portion of them. The sample includes tens of thousands of clones, about nine tenths of them seen just once. The sample was peripheral blood mononuclear cells (PBMCs). All receptors come from a human donor with classical Hodgkin lymphoma. The CDR3 runs from the conserved cysteine through the conserved F or W.

cdr3_aa j_call v_call
CATKGQTYEQYF TRBJ2-7 TRBV28
CASSPRSAGLETQYF TRBJ2-5 TRBV18
CASSVGGGGTKNIQYF TRBJ2-4 TRBV9
CASSVAPSGGTDTQYF TRBJ2-3 TRBV9
CASSVDQGATGNTIYF TRBJ1-3 TRBV9
CASRRSSYEQYF TRBJ2-7 TRBV28
CSVLDLDGYTF TRBJ1-2 TRBV29-1
CASSEREGSPLHF TRBJ1-6 TRBV2
CASIPGGSGLSPEQYF TRBJ2-7 TRBV28
CAISDQGLAGRNEQFF TRBJ2-1 TRBV10-3